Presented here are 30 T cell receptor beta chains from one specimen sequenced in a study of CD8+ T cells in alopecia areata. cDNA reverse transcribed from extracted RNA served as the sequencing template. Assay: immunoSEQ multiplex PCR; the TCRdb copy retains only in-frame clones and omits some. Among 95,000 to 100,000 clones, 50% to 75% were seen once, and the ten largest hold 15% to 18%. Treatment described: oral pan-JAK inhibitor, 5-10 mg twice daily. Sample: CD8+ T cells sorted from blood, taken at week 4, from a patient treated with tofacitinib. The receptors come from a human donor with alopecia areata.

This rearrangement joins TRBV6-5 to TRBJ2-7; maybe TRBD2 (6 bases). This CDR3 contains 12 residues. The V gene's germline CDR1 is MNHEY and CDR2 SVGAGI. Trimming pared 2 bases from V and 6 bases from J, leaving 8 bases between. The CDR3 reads CASSYGGSEQYF. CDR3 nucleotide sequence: TGTGCCAGCAGTTACGGGGGGAGCGAGCAGTACTTC.

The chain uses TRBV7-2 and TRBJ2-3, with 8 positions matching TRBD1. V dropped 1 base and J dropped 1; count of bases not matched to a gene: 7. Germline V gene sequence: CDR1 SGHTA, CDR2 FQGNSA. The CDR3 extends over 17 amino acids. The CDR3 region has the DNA TGTGCCAGCAGCTTAGGGCCGGCGGGACAGGGCACAGATACGCAGTATTTT. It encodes CASSLGPAGQGTDTQYF.

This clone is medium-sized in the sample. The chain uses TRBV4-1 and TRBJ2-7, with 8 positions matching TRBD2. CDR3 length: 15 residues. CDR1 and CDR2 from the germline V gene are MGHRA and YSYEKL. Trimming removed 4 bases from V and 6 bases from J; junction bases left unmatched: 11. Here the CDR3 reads CASSRGLGDRSEQYF. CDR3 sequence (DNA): TGCGCCAGCAGCCGGGGACTAGGCGATCGTAGCGAGCAGTACTTC.

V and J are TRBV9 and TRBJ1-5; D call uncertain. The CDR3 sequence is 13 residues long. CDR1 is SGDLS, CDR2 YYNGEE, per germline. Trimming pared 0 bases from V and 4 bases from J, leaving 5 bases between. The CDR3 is CASSVDQNQPQHF. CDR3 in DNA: TGTGCCAGCAGCGTAGACCAAAATCAGCCCCAGCATTTT. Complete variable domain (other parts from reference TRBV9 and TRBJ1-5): DSGVTQTPKHLITATGQRVTLRCSPRSGDLSVYWYQQSLDQGLQFLIQYYNGEERAKGNILERFSAQQFPDLHSELNLSSLELGDSALYFCASSVDQNQPQHFGDGTRLSIL.

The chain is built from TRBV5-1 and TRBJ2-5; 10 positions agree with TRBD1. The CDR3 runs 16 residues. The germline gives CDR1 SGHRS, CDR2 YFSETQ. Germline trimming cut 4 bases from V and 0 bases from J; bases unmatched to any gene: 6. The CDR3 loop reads CASSPWDRGNQETQYF. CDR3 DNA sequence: TGCGCCAGCAGCCCCTGGGACAGGGGAAACCAAGAGACCCAGTACTTC.

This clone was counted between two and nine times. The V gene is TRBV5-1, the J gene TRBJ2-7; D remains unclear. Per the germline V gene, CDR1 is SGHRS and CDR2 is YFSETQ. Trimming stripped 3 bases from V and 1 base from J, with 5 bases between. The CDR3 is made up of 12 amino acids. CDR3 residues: CASSSQSYEQYF. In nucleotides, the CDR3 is TGCGCCAGCAGCTCTCAGTCCTACGAGCAGTACTTC.

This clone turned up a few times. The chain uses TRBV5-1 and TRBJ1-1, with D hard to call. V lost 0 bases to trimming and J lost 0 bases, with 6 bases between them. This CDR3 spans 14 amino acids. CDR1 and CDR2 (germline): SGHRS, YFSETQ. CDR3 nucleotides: TGCGCCAGCAGCTTGGGAGACATGAACACTGAAGCTTTCTTT. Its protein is CASSLGDMNTEAFF.

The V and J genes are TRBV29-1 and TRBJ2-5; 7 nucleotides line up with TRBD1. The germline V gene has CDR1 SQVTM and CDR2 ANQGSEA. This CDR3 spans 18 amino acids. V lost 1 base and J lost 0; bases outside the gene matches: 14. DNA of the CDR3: TGCAGCGTTGAAGGCGAGGACAGGTGGGGTGTCTACCAAGAGACCCAGTACTTC. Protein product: CSVEGEDRWGVYQETQYF.

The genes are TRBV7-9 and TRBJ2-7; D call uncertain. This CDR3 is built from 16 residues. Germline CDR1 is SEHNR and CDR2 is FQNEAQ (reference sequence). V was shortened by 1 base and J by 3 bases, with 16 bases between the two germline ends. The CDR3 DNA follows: TGTGCCAGCAGCTTAGGTGGAGCTACAGTAGTCTACGAGCAGTACTTC. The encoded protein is CASSLGGATVVYEQYF. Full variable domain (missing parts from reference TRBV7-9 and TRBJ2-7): DTGVSQNPRHKITKRGQNVTFRCDPISEHNRLYWYRQTLGQGPEFLTYFQNEAQLEKSRLLSDRFSAERPKGSFSTLEIQRTEQGDSAMYLCASSLGGATVVYEQYFGPGTRLTVT.

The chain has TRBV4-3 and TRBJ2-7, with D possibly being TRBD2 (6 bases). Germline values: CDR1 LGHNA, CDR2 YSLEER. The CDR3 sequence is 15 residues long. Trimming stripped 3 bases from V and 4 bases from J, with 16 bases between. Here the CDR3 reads CASSQGLETLYEQYF. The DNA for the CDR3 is TGCGCCAGCAGCCAGGGACTTGAAACTCTTTACGAGCAGTACTTC.

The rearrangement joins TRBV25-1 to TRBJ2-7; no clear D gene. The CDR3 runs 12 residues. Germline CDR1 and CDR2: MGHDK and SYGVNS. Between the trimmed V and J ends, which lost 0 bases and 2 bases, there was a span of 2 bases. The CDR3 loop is CASSEYTYEQYF. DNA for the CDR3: TGTGCCAGCAGTGAATATACCTACGAGCAGTACTTC.

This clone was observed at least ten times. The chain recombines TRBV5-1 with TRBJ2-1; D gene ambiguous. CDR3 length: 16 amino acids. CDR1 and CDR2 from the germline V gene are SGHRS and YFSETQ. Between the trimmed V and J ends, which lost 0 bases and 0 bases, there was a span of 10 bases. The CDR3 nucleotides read TGCGCCAGCAGCTTGGACCTCCTGAGCTCCTACAATGAGCAGTTCTTC. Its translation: CASSLDLLSSYNEQFF.

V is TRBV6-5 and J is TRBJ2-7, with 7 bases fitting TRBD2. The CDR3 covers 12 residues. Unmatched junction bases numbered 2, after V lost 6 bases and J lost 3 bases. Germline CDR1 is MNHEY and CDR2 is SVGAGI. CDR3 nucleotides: TGTGCCAGCAGATGGGGGGGCTACGAGCAGTACTTC. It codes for CASRWGGYEQYF.

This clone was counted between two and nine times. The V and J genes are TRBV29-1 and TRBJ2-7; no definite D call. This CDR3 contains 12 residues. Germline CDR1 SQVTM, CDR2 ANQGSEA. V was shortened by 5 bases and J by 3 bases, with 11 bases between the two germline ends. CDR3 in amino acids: CSVKLPDYEQYF. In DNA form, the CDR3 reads TGCAGCGTTAAACTACCGGACTACGAGCAGTACTTC.

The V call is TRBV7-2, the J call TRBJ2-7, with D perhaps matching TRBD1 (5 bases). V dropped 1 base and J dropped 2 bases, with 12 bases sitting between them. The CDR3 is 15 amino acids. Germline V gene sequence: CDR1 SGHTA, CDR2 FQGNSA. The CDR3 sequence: CASSLEGQGAYEQYF. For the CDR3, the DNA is TGTGCCAGCAGCTTAGAAGGGCAGGGTGCCTACGAGCAGTACTTC. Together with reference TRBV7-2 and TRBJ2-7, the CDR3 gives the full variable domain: GAGVSQSPSNKVTEKGKDVELRCDPISGHTALYWYRQSLGQGLEFLIYFQGNSAPDKSGLPSDRFSAERTGGSVSTLTIQRTQQEDSAVYLCASSLEGQGAYEQYFGPGTRLTVT.

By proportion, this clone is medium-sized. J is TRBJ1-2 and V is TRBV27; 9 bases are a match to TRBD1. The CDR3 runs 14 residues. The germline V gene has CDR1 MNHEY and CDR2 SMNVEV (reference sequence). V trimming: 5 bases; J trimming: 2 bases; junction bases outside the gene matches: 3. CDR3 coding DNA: TGTGCCAGCAGTCCACAGGGGGCCAACTATGGCTACACCTTC. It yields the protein CASSPQGANYGYTF.

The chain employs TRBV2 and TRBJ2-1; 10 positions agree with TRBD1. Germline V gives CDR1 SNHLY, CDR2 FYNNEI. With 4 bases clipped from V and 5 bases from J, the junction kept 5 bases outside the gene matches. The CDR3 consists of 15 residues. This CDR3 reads CASSAVGTGDNEQFF. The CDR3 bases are TGTGCCAGCAGTGCCGTGGGGACAGGGGACAATGAGCAGTTCTTC. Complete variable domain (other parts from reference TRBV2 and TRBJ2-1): EPEVTQTPSHQVTQMGQEVILRCVPISNHLYFYWYRQILGQKVEFLVSFYNNEISEKSEIFDDQFSVERPDGSNFTLKIRSTKLEDSAMYFCASSAVGTGDNEQFFGPGTRLTVL.

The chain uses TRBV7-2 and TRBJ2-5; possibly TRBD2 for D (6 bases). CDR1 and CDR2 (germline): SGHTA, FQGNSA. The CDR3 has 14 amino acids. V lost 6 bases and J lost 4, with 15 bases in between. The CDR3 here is CASSPLKEGETQYF. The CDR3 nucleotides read TGTGCCAGCAGTCCACTCAAGGAGGGAGAGACCCAGTACTTC.

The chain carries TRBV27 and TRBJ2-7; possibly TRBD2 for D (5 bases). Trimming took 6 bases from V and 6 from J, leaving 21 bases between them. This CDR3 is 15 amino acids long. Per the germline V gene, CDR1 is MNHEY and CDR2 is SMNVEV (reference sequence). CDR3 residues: CASSKPTGFPLEQYF. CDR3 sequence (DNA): TGTGCCAGCAGCAAACCCACGGGGTTCCCTCTCGAGCAGTACTTC.

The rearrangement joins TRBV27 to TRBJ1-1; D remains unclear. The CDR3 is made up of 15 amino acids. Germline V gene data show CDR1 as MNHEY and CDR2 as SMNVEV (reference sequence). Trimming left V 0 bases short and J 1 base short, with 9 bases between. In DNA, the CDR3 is TGTGCCAGCAGTTTATCTCAGGCTTCGAACACTGAAGCTTTCTTT. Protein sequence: CASSLSQASNTEAFF.

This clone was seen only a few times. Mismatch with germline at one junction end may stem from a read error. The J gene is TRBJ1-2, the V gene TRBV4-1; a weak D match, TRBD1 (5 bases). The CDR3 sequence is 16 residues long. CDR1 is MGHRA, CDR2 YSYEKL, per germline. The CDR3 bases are TGCGCCAGCAGCCAACTACTCACGGGGCCTAACTATGGCTGCACCTTC. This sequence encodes CASSQLLTGPNYGCTF.

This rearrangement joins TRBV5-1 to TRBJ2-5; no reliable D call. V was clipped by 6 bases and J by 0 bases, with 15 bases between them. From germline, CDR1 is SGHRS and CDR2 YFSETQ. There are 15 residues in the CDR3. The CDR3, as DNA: TGCGCCAGCACAGCTTTGCCAGGCAACCAAGAGACCCAGTACTTC. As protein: CASTALPGNQETQYF.

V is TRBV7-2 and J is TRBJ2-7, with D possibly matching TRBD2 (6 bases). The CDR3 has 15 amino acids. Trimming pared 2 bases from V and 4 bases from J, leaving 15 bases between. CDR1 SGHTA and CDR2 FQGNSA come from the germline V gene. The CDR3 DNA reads TGTGCCAGCAGCTTAATGACGGGGGAACTATACGAGCAGTACTTC. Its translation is CASSLMTGELYEQYF. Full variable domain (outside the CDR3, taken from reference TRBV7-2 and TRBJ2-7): GAGVSQSPSNKVTEKGKDVELRCDPISGHTALYWYRQSLGQGLEFLIYFQGNSAPDKSGLPSDRFSAERTGGSVSTLTIQRTQQEDSAVYLCASSLMTGELYEQYFGPGTRLTVT.

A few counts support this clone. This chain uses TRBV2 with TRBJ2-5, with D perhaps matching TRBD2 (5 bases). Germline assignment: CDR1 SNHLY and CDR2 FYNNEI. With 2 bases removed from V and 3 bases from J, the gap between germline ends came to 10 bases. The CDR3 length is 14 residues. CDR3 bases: TGTGCCAGCAGTGAAATGGCGAGGGAAGAGACCCAGTACTTC. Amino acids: CASSEMAREETQYF.

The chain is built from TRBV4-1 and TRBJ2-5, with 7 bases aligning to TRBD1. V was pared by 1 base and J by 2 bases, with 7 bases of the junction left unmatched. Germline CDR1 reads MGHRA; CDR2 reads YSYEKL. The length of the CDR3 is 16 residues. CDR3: CASSQVSETGQETQYF. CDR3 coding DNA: TGCGCCAGCAGCCAAGTTAGCGAGACAGGGCAAGAGACCCAGTACTTC.

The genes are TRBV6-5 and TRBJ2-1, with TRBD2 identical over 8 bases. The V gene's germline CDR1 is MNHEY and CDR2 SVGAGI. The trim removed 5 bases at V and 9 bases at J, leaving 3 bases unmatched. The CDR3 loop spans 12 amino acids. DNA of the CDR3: TGTGCCAGCAGTGGCCTAGCGGGTGAGCAGTTCTTC. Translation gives CASSGLAGEQFF.

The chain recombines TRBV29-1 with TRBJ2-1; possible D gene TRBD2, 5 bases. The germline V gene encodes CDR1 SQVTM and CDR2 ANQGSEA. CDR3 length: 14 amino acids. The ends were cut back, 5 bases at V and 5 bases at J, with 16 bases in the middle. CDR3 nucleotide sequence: TGCAGCGTTATTCGACGCGGGCAGAACAATGAGCAGTTCTTC. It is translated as CSVIRRGQNNEQFF.

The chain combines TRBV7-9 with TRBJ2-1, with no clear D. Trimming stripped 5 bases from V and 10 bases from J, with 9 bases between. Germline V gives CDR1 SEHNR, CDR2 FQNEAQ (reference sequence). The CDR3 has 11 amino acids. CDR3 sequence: CASSDAKEQFF. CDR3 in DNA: TGTGCCAGCAGCGACGCAAAGGAGCAGTTCTTC.

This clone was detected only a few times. The CDR3: CASSDTLAGPNTGELFF. In DNA form, the CDR3 reads TGTGCCAGCAGTGACACATTAGCGGGGCCTAACACCGGGGAGCTGTTTTTT. The J gene is TRBJ2-2, the V gene TRBV7-9; 8 nucleotides line up with TRBD2. Germline V CDR1 and CDR2: SEHNR, FQNEAQ (reference sequence). The junction had 11 bases not matched to a gene; V was cut back by 6 bases and J by 2 bases. The CDR3 sequence is 17 residues long.

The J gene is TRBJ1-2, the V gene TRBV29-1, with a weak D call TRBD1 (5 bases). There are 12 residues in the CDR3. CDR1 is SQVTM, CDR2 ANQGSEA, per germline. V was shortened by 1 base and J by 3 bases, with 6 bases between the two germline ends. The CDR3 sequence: CSVEVGDYGYTF. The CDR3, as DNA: TGCAGCGTTGAAGTAGGGGACTATGGCTACACCTTC. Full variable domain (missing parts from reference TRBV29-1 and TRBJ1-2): SAVISQKPSRDICQRGTSLTIQCQVDSQVTMMFWYRQQPGQSLTLIATANQGSEATYESGFVIDKFPISRPNLTFSTLTVSNMSPEDSSIYLCSVEVGDYGYTFGSGTRLTVV.